Detailed here is one T cell receptor beta chain. The authors carried out high-throughput sequencing of TCR beta. They applied it to CD8+ and CD4+ T cells obtained from blood. This entry comes from a study of CD8 T cells in Susac syndrome. For the study at large: Patients with Susac syndrome were therapy-naive, taking corticosteroids, with some also receiving intravenous immunoglobulin, or taking intravenous immunoglobulin alone at the time their blood was drawn.

Random hexamers were used to reverse transcribe the RNA input (0.5 to 1 ug). Multiplex PCR with immunoSEQ amplified the TCR beta CDR3 across 54 Vbeta and 13 Jbeta. TCRdb re-derived calls from the immunoSEQ multiplex PCR reads in MiXCR, one entry per CDR3 protein. In the table there are 65,000 to 85,000 distinct CDR3 sequences, approximately 94% of which are singletons. Trimming left V 2 bases short and J 2 bases short, with 13 bases between. This CDR3 is built from 16 residues. In germline, CDR1 is SGHTA, CDR2 FQGTGA. Specimen: CD8+ T cells from PBMCs. This clonotype originated in a human donor with Susac syndrome. The chain recombines TRBV7-3 with TRBJ1-3; weak D call: TRBD1 (6 bases). The chain's CDR3 is CASSLGAGDPGNTIYF. In DNA form, the CDR3 reads TGTGCCAGCAGCTTAGGGGCAGGGGACCCTGGAAACACCATATATTTT. The full variable domain, in which reference TRBV7-3 and TRBJ1-3 provide the parts outside the CDR3, is GAGVSQTPSNKVTEKGKYVELRCDPISGHTALYWYRQSLGQGPEFLIYFQGTGAADDSGLPNDRFFAVRPEGSVSTLKIQRTERGDSAVYLCASSLGAGDPGNTIYFGEGSWLTVV.